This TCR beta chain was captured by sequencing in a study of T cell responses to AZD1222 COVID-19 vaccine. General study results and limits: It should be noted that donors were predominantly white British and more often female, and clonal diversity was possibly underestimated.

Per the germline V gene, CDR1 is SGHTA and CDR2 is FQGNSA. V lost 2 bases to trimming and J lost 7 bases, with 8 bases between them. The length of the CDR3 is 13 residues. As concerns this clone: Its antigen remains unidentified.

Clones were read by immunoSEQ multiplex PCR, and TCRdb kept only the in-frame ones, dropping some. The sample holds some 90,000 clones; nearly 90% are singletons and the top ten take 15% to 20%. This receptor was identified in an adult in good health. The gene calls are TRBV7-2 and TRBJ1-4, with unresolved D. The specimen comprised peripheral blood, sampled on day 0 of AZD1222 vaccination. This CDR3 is CASSLRGVEKLFF. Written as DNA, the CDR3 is TGTGCCAGCAGCTTACGGGGAGTTGAAAAACTGTTTTTT.